The TCR beta chain described here comes from a study of human T cells and chemical hapten exposure. Looking at the study overall: DPC 0.01% went on the upper back by patch test, with reading at 6 days.

The CDR3 length is 12 residues. CDR1 and CDR2 from the germline V gene are MNHEY and SVGAGI. The V gene end was trimmed by 8 bases and the J gene end by 5 bases; junction bases not matched to a gene: 5. From the RACE reads, TCRdb called clonotypes with MiXCR, one entry per CDR3 protein. This repertoire shows fewer than 400,000 distinct CDR3 sequences, under 9% found once; its top ten account for about 8%. The time point is: patch test 1, 2 weeks after DPC sensitization. Indicated treatment: therapeutic diphenylcyclopropenone sensitization with weekly scalp DPC. The clonotype originates from a woman aged 18-29 years with alopecia areata. Some clones in this sample may be carry-over from other donors' samples. V is TRBV6-5 and J is TRBJ2-7, with 8 bases lining up with TRBD1. The starting material was whole blood, obtained in connection with sensitization to the hapten diphenylcyclopropenone (DPC). The CDR3 DNA is TGTGCCAGCGGGAGACAGGGGAACGAGCAGTACTTC. It translates to CASGRQGNEQYF.